The next 27 T cell receptor beta chains were all read from a single sample in a study of blood T cell repertoires in COVID-19. Generated by immunoSEQ multiplex PCR, the TCRdb table keeps only in-frame clones and is missing some. The sample records 250,000 to 350,000 clones, about nine tenths being singletons. Specimen: peripheral blood. Every receptor here comes from a woman between 25 and 40 years old who had recovered from COVID-19.

V is TRBV7-9 and J is TRBJ2-2; 8 bases align to TRBD1. With 2 bases clipped from V and 0 bases from J, the junction kept 5 bases outside the gene matches. CDR1 is SEHNR, CDR2 FQNEAQ, per germline (reference sequence). The CDR3 runs to 17 residues. CDR3 in amino acids: CASSLRTGGPNTGELFF. CDR3 in DNA: TGTGCCAGCAGCTTAAGAACAGGGGGTCCGAACACCGGGGAGCTGTTTTTT.

V usage is TRBV7-6 and J usage is TRBJ2-1; TRBD1 matches 10 bases. Per the germline V gene, CDR1 is SGHVS and CDR2 is FNYEAQ. This CDR3 has 15 amino acids. The ends lost 6 bases at V and 8 bases at J; junction bases unmatched: 10. CDR3 DNA sequence: TGTGCCAGCAGTACTAAGACAGGGGGCAGGGATGAGCAGTTCTTC. This translates into CASSTKTGGRDEQFF.

The CDR3 bases are TGTGCCACCAGTGAAGGGACAGGGGACTCCTCTGGGGCCAACGTCCTGACTTTC. Amino acids: CATSEGTGDSSGANVLTF. The chain combines TRBV24-1 with TRBJ2-6; 10 positions match TRBD1. The CDR3 extends over 18 amino acids. Germline CDR1 KGHDR, CDR2 SFDVKD. V was clipped by 4 bases and J by 0 bases; unmatched bases: 5.

V gene TRBV9 combines with J gene TRBJ2-1, with D possibly TRBD1 on 7 matching bases. The germline V and J ends were trimmed by 2 bases and 6 bases, with 18 bases remaining between them. Germline V CDR1 and CDR2: SGDLS, YYNGEE. CDR3 length equals 16 residues. CDR3 loop: CASSVIRQGGINEQFF. CDR3 nucleotide sequence: TGTGCCAGCAGCGTTATTAGACAGGGAGGAATCAATGAGCAGTTCTTC. Filled out from reference TRBV9 and TRBJ2-1, the complete variable domain reads DSGVTQTPKHLITATGQRVTLRCSPRSGDLSVYWYQQSLDQGLQFLIQYYNGEERAKGNILERFSAQQFPDLHSELNLSSLELGDSALYFCASSVIRQGGINEQFFGPGTRLTVL.

This clone came up once. At one end the junction does not follow the germline gene, possibly because of a read error. V usage is TRBV7-8 and J usage is TRBJ1-1; D not resolved. The CDR3 has 12 residues. CDR1 is SGHVS, CDR2 FQNEAQ, per germline. CDR3 DNA sequence: TGTGCCAGCAGCTTAGGCGGGCCACCGGTGATCTTT. As protein: CASSLGGPPVIF.

The V gene is TRBV30, the J gene TRBJ1-3; D uncertain. CDR3 length: 14 residues. With 4 bases removed from V and 0 bases from J, the gap between germline ends came to 10 bases. CDR1 GTSNPN and CDR2 SVGIG come from the germline V gene (reference sequence). The CDR3 sequence is CAWTHSISGNTIYF. In DNA, the CDR3 is TGTGCCTGGACCCACAGCATCTCTGGAAACACCATATATTTT.

V gene TRBV7-9 combines with J gene TRBJ1-2; D is ambiguous. Germline CDR1 and CDR2: SEHNR and FQNEAQ (reference sequence). There are 13 residues in the CDR3. V was cut by 5 bases and J by 8 bases, with 15 bases left in between. CDR3 nucleotides: TGTGCCAGCAGCGCGCCTTTGTCCCACGGCTACACCTTC. This gives the protein CASSAPLSHGYTF.

CDR3 region: CASSQTSVADTQYF. CDR3 DNA: TGTGCCAGCAGCCAGACTAGCGTGGCAGATACGCAGTATTTT. The V gene is TRBV3-1 (or the pseudogene TRBV3-2), the J gene TRBJ2-3, with TRBD2 identical over 8 bases. The germline V gene encodes CDR1 LGHDT and CDR2 YNNKEL (reference sequence). CDR3 length: 14 residues. The V and J ends lost 3 bases and 4 bases, in that order; junction bases with no gene match: 3.

This rearrangement joins TRBV20-1 to TRBJ1-6; 9 bases align to TRBD1. The V segment lost 3 bases and the J segment 10 bases; nucleotides outside the gene matches: 16. Germline CDR1 and CDR2: DFQATT and SNEGSKA (reference sequence). The CDR3 loop spans 17 amino acids. The CDR3 region is CSASLFGTGHRVSPLHF. The CDR3 DNA follows: TGCAGTGCTAGTCTCTTCGGGACAGGGCACCGTGTGTCACCCCTCCACTTT.

The chain couples TRBV27 to TRBJ1-1; D not resolved. V gave up 10 bases and J gave up 1 base, with 16 bases separating them. CDR3 size: 14 residues. Looked up from germline, CDR1 is MNHEY and CDR2 is SMNVEV (reference sequence). In DNA, the CDR3 is TGTGCCACTAATCGGCGGGGAGGGAACACTGAAGCTTTCTTT. Residues: CATNRRGGNTEAFF.

The CDR3: CASATRDRALLGYTF. The CDR3 region has the DNA TGTGCCAGCGCCACCCGGGACAGGGCCCTACTTGGCTACACCTTC. This chain joins TRBV6-5 and TRBJ1-2; 9 bases map to TRBD1. The CDR3 has 15 residues. The germline CDR1 and CDR2 sequences are MNHEY and SVGAGI. Trimming removed 8 bases from V and 7 bases from J; junction bases left unmatched: 14.

The rearrangement joins TRBV27 to TRBJ2-2, with 8 bases that match TRBD1. Germline V gene lookup returns CDR1 MNHEY and CDR2 SMNVEV (reference sequence). The CDR3 totals 14 residues. The V and J ends lost 6 bases and 7 bases, in that order; junction bases with no gene match: 7. CDR3 coding DNA: TGTGCCAGCAGCAGGGGGCCGGTTGGCGGGGAGCTGTTTTTT. This translates into CASSRGPVGGELFF.

The J gene is TRBJ1-2, the V gene TRBV6-4, with D hard to call. CDR1 and CDR2 from the germline V gene are MRHNA and SNTAGT. The germline V and J ends were trimmed by 8 bases and 0 bases, with 10 bases remaining between them. This CDR3 has 13 amino acids. CDR3 sequence: CASRPSSNYGYTF. The CDR3 bases are TGTGCCAGCCGTCCCTCCTCTAACTATGGCTACACCTTC.

This chain connects TRBV4-1 to TRBJ2-7; 7 bases align to TRBD1. The CDR3 is 14 amino acids. Looked up from germline, CDR1 is MGHRA and CDR2 is YSYEKL. V lost 1 base to trimming and J lost 3 bases; unmatched junction nucleotides: 3. CDR3 nucleotide sequence: TGCGCCAGCAGCCAAGGGAGGACAGGCTACGAGCAGTACTTC. Protein product: CASSQGRTGYEQYF.

The chain employs TRBV10-3 and TRBJ1-6; TRBD1 matches 10 bases. This CDR3 has 17 residues. Germline CDR1 reads ENHRY; CDR2 reads SYGVKD. V shed 5 bases and J 10 bases; nucleotides not matched to a gene: 14. CDR3: CAISPLPGQGLGSPLHF. In DNA, the CDR3 is TGTGCCATCAGTCCCCTCCCGGGACAGGGGCTGGGGTCACCCCTCCACTTT.

This clone was detected once. The gene calls are TRBV5-4 and TRBJ2-3; D is possibly TRBD2 (7 bases). Germline values: CDR1 SGHNT, CDR2 YYREEE (reference sequence). V was pared by 7 bases and J by 3 bases, with 27 bases between. CDR3 size: 18 residues. Here the CDR3 reads CASRAFGGALGLTDTQYF. In nucleotides, the CDR3 is TGTGCCAGCCGAGCTTTTGGGGGGGCATTAGGTTTGACAGATACGCAGTATTTT.

The chain recombines TRBV20-1 with TRBJ1-1; TRBD1 aligns across 10 bases. The CDR3 length is 11 residues. CDR1 is DFQATT, CDR2 SNEGSKA, per germline (reference sequence). Trimming at V came to 5 bases and at J to 6 bases, leaving 0 bases not matched to a gene. CDR3 in amino acids: CSAGTGAEAFF. In nucleotides, the CDR3 is TGCAGTGCTGGGACAGGGGCTGAAGCTTTCTTT.

The CDR3 is CASSFSRVNEKLFF. The CDR3 DNA reads TGTGCCAGTAGCTTCAGTCGGGTGAATGAAAAACTGTTTTTT. V usage is TRBV19 and J usage is TRBJ1-4, with unresolved D. Trimming left V 6 bases short and J 5 bases short, with 13 bases between. Germline V lookup: CDR1 LNHDA, CDR2 SQIVND (reference sequence). The CDR3 has 14 amino acids. The full variable domain, rest sourced from reference TRBV19 and TRBJ1-4, is DGGITQSPKYLFRKEGQNVTLSCEQNLNHDAMYWYRQDPGQGLRLIYYSQIVNDFQKGDIAEGYSVSREKKESFPLTVTSAQKNPTAFYLCASSFSRVNEKLFFGSGTQLSVL.

This chain connects TRBV20-1 to TRBJ1-3; a possible D gene is TRBD1 (5 bases). V was trimmed by 3 bases and J by 8 bases, leaving 8 bases between them. The CDR3 is made up of 11 amino acids. Germline CDR1 reads DFQATT; CDR2 reads SNEGSKA (reference sequence). DNA of the CDR3: TGCAGTGCTAGTTGGGGGGACACCATATATTTT. The encoded protein is CSASWGDTIYF.

The V and J genes are TRBV6-2 or TRBV6-3 and TRBJ2-3; the match to TRBD1 covers 7 bases. Germline CDR1 and CDR2: MNHEY and SVGEGT. The CDR3 contains 15 residues. Trimming removed 1 base from V and 0 bases from J; junction bases left unmatched: 1. The CDR3 spells CASSYWTGSTDTQYF. The CDR3 nucleotides read TGTGCCAGCAGTTACTGGACAGGCAGCACAGATACGCAGTATTTT.

The chain carries TRBV7-3 and TRBJ2-3; no clear D. V shed 3 bases and J shed 0 bases, with 13 bases lying between them. The V gene's germline CDR1 is SGHTA and CDR2 FQGTGA. This CDR3 region has 16 residues. CDR3 region: CASSFPSSPSTDTQYF. The DNA for the CDR3 is TGTGCCAGCAGCTTTCCCAGTTCCCCCAGCACAGATACGCAGTATTTT.

V usage is TRBV6-6 and J usage is TRBJ2-3; 14 bases match TRBD2. Germline CDR1 reads MNHNY; CDR2 reads SVGAGI (reference sequence). V lost 5 bases to trimming and J lost 1 base; unmatched junction nucleotides: 5. The CDR3 has 17 residues. Written as DNA, the CDR3 is TGTGCCAGCAGTCGACTAGCGGGGGGGCCGGGCACAGATACGCAGTATTTT. Its protein product is CASSRLAGGPGTDTQYF.

The CDR3 sequence: CASSSGLAGEEGNEQFF. The CDR3 DNA reads TGTGCCAGCAGCTCAGGACTAGCGGGGGAAGAGGGCAATGAGCAGTTCTTC. The rearrangement joins TRBV21-1 to TRBJ2-1; TRBD2 is the table's D call and was not checked against the DNA. TRBV21-1 is a listed pseudogene. The CDR3 runs 17 residues.

There are a few counts of this clone. This sequence joins TRBV10-3 and TRBJ1-5, with 8 bases fitting TRBD1. The junction had 5 bases not matched to a gene; V was cut back by 11 bases and J by 5 bases. The CDR3 is 12 residues long. The V gene's germline CDR1 is ENHRY and CDR2 SYGVKD. The CDR3 DNA reads as TGTGCCGCTAAGGACAGGGATCAGCCCCAGCATTTT. As protein: CAAKDRDQPQHF.

The rearrangement joins TRBV5-1 to TRBJ2-5; D gene uncertain. This CDR3 spans 14 amino acids. The V end lost 4 bases, the J end lost 4 bases, and 14 bases lay between the germline ends. Germline assignment: CDR1 SGHRS and CDR2 YFSETQ. CDR3 sequence (DNA): TGCGCCAGCAGCCGGAATTGGGCAGGAGAGACCCAGTACTTC. This sequence encodes CASSRNWAGETQYF.

This chain links TRBV30 with TRBJ1-3; TRBD1 agrees at 8 bases. CDR3 size: 15 residues. CDR1 GTSNPN and CDR2 SVGIG come from the germline V gene (reference sequence). Losses at the gene ends were 2 bases for V and 3 bases for J; bases not matched to a gene: 6. CDR3 in amino acids: CAWSRPGGFGNTIYF. The CDR3 DNA is TGTGCCTGGAGTCGTCCAGGGGGCTTTGGAAACACCATATATTTT. The full variable domain, in which reference TRBV30 and TRBJ1-3 provide the parts outside the CDR3, is SQTIHQWPATLVQPVGSPLSLECTVEGTSNPNLYWYRQAAGRGLQLLFYSVGIGQISSEVPQNLSASRPQDRQFILSSKKLLLSDSGFYLCAWSRPGGFGNTIYFGEGSWLTVV.

The V gene is TRBV7-8, the J gene TRBJ2-7; a weak D match, TRBD1 (5 bases). The germline V gene has CDR1 SGHVS and CDR2 FQNEAQ. Trimming cost V 5 bases and J 7 bases, with 18 bases left between them. This CDR3 comprises 14 residues. As DNA, the CDR3 is TGTGCCAGCAGCGAGCAGCCCGACAGTGGGGAGCAGTACTTC. Protein: CASSEQPDSGEQYF. Full variable domain (remainder filled in from reference TRBV7-8 and TRBJ2-7): GAGVSQSPRYKVAKRGQDVALRCDPISGHVSLFWYQQALGQGPEFLTYFQNEAQLDKSGLPSDRFFAERPEGSVSTLKIQRTQQEDSAVYLCASSEQPDSGEQYFGPGTRLTVT.